A single T cell receptor (beta chain) is shown here with its context. This clone was detected many times. Its antigen is currently not known. It has no much larger one-base neighbor in the sample; base qualities were not kept. The CDR3 holds 15 amino acids from the cysteine to the phenylalanine. Only the CDR3 DNA stays, 45 bases, in frame from base 1. V lost 1 base and J lost 7 bases; the stretch between them is 14 bases long. CDR1 and CDR2, per the germline V gene, are MNHNS and SASEGT. This sample is drawn from a study of blood T cell repertoires in COVID-19 (dated by TCRdb to about 2020). Study-level background: The collaborator samples originated in the United States, Italy and Spain and spanned the acute and convalescent phases of COVID-19. The repertoires were made available in a free public database intended to serve as a resource for research on the immune response to SARS-CoV-2. HLA class I and class II types, where available, came from metadata supplied by the sample provider rather than from assay-based typing. Subjects who had been exposed to COVID-19, were actively infected with it, or had recovered from it provided the deeply sampled blood TCRbeta repertoires that made up the dataset. Nearly every sample came with metadata listing a de-identified subject ID, COVID-19 status, age in years and sex. The samples were drawn from the first 160 participants of the ongoing ImmuneRACE study and from roughly 1,300 subjects provided by 6 global collaborators. The prospective study material was composed of cDNA or gDNA derived from T cells, B-cell-depleted T cells, or PBMCs.

The immunoSEQ Assay, a bias-controlled multiplex PCR, was used to amplify TCRbeta CDR3 regions from genomic DNA. Regarding the original processing steps: The number of nucleated cells in each sample was estimated by amplification of reference gene primers within the assay. To quantify the absolute abundance of each unique TCRbeta CDR3 rearrangement, sequence reads were collapsed and filtered. For each sample, productive Simpson clonality was calculated as the square root of Simpson's diversity index over productive rearrangements. Drawn from immuneACCESS, this table holds only the in-frame rearrangements with V and J called that TCRdb kept. Clones are partly lost; checked studies trace under half to an unresolved V gene and leave the rest unexplained. V and J calls plus clone size are reproduced from that table; the DNA served to infer D and trimming. The sample records 99,000 or so clones, roughly 80% of which are singletons. Just under 20% of the sample belongs to the ten largest clones.

Summary of the overall study and its limitations: Clinical and demographic metadata were provided uncurated, with the amount varying by source and participant.

Each collaborating institution followed its own protocols to collect whole blood in K2EDTA tubes. For TCRbeta analysis, collaborator samples were shipped as frozen whole blood, as isolated PBMCs, or as DNA extracted from either sample type. The receptor's source is a woman in her 70s with acute or convalescent COVID-19. The rearranged segments are TRBV6-1 and TRBJ1-3, with no reliable assignment of the D segment. The sample taken for sequencing was peripheral blood. The CDR3 reads CASSEVAGMGNTIYF. The sequenced DNA is TGTGCCAGCAGTGAAGTGGCGGGCATGGGTAACACCATATATTTT.